These 31 T cell receptor beta chains share one sample of origin, sequenced in a study of cytomegalovirus exposure and HLA in healthy donors. Researchers ran the PCR with 60 Vbeta and 13 Jbeta primers. Assay used: immunoSEQ multiplex PCR; TCRdb lists only in-frame clones, some missing. This sample has 150,000 to 200,000 clones; around 80% occur once, and the top ten carry 3.5% to 5%. The specimen sequenced was PBMCs. The receptors here all came from a woman in her twenties or thirties in good health and CMV-seropositive.

This clone has just a few counts. The chain combines TRBV27 with TRBJ1-1; the D gene is possibly TRBD1 (6 bases). The V gene's germline CDR1 is MNHEY and CDR2 SMNVEV (reference sequence). The length of the CDR3 is 13 residues. Deletions cut 5 bases from V and 11 bases from J, with 18 bases between. For the CDR3, the DNA is TGTGCCAGCAGTCCGCAAACAGGGATTGATGCTTTCTTT. Its translation is CASSPQTGIDAFF.

The CDR3 region has the DNA TGCGCCAGCAGCCAAGGAGCACAGGGGGCCTCTGGAAACACCATATATTTT. This encodes CASSQGAQGASGNTIYF. The genes are TRBV4-3 and TRBJ1-3; 9 nucleotides agree with TRBD1. The CDR3 consists of 17 residues. V shed 1 base and J 0 bases; nucleotides not matched to a gene: 4. Germline V gene sequence: CDR1 LGHNA, CDR2 YSLEER.

In nucleotides, the CDR3 is TGTGCCAGCAGCACTCACTACGCCAAAAACATTCAGTACTTC. Its protein product is CASSTHYAKNIQYF. The chain carries TRBV5-4 and TRBJ2-4; D uncertain. The CDR3 runs 14 residues. Trimming cost V 4 bases and J 1 base, with 9 bases left between them. Germline V gives CDR1 SGHNT, CDR2 YYREEE (reference sequence).

The chain is built from TRBV5-1 and TRBJ2-1; 11 bases agree with TRBD2. CDR3 length: 18 amino acids. Germline-derived CDR1 and CDR2 are SGHRS and YFSETQ. V was clipped by 1 base and J by 5 bases; unmatched bases: 11. CDR3 sequence reads: CASSLIGTSGVANNEQFF. CDR3 coding DNA: TGCGCCAGCAGCTTGATAGGGACTAGCGGCGTCGCCAACAATGAGCAGTTCTTC. Full variable domain (rest looked up from reference TRBV5-1 and TRBJ2-1): KAGVTQTPRYLIKTRGQQVTLSCSPISGHRSVSWYQQTPGQGLQFLFEYFSETQRNKGNFPGRFSGRQFSNSRSEMNVSTLELGDSALYLCASSLIGTSGVANNEQFFGPGTRLTVL.

V and J are TRBV19 and TRBJ1-1; tentatively, D is TRBD1 (5 bases). Trimming removed 10 bases at V and 7 bases at J, with 16 bases between. From germline, CDR1 is LNHDA and CDR2 SQIVND (reference sequence). This CDR3 has 12 residues. As DNA, the CDR3 is TGTGCCACCTCTCCTAGGGGAGGTGAAGCTTTCTTT. Translation: CATSPRGGEAFF.

This chain links TRBV2 with TRBJ2-7; D is ambiguous. Between the trimmed V and J ends, which lost 5 bases and 2 bases, there was a span of 4 bases. The CDR3 sequence is 11 residues long. From germline, CDR1 is SNHLY and CDR2 FYNNEI. CDR3 bases: TGTGCCAGCAGTATTACCTACGAGCAGTACTTC. Residues: CASSITYEQYF.

The chain has TRBV7-9 and TRBJ1-1; D possibly corresponds to TRBD1 (5 bases). V shed 8 bases and J shed 4 bases, with 17 bases lying between them. The CDR3 contains 14 residues. CDR1 and CDR2 from the germline V gene are SEHNR and FQNEAQ (reference sequence). This CDR3 reads CASFGGGSVTEAFF. CDR3 bases: TGTGCCAGCTTCGGGGGAGGATCCGTCACTGAAGCTTTCTTT.

The chain links TRBV6-5 to TRBJ2-3, with D uncertain. Trimming stripped 2 bases from V and 1 base from J, with 4 bases between. CDR1 and CDR2 from the germline V gene are MNHEY and SVGAGI. This CDR3 contains 13 residues. CDR3: CASSYPGTDTQYF. CDR3 sequence (DNA): TGTGCCAGCAGTTACCCGGGCACAGATACGCAGTATTTT.

J is TRBJ1-4 and V is TRBV4-3; D gene ambiguous. The CDR3 loop spans 13 amino acids. Germline CDR1 LGHNA, CDR2 YSLEER. Trimming removed 0 bases at V and 8 bases at J, with 7 bases between. The CDR3 spells CASSQEAREKLFF. DNA for the CDR3: TGCGCCAGCAGCCAAGAAGCCAGGGAAAAACTGTTTTTT.

The V call is TRBV11-2, the J call TRBJ2-1; no reliable D call. V dropped 1 base and J dropped 8 bases, with 12 bases sitting between them. The CDR3 runs 14 residues. Looked up from germline, CDR1 is SGHAT and CDR2 is FQNNGV. CDR3 amino acids: CASSLVPKSDEQFF. CDR3 nucleotides: TGTGCCAGCAGCTTAGTCCCAAAATCGGATGAGCAGTTCTTC.

The chain links TRBV2 to TRBJ2-7; weak D call: TRBD2 (7 bases). The CDR3 covers 15 residues. V lost 7 bases, J lost 3 bases, and 19 bases lay in between. CDR1 SNHLY and CDR2 FYNNEI come from the germline V gene. The CDR3 is CASTEDGGLIYEQYF. The CDR3, as DNA: TGTGCCAGCACAGAGGACGGGGGGCTTATCTACGAGCAGTACTTC.

This clone was counted between two and nine times. The gene calls are TRBV7-2 and TRBJ2-7, with 8 positions matching TRBD2. This CDR3 comprises 14 residues. V trimming: 2 bases; J trimming: 5 bases; junction bases outside the gene matches: 5. Germline assignment: CDR1 SGHTA and CDR2 FQGNSA. The CDR3 is CASSLTAGGHEQYF. The CDR3, as DNA: TGTGCCAGCAGCTTAACGGCGGGGGGCCACGAGCAGTACTTC. The complete variable domain, with remaining parts taken from reference TRBV7-2 and TRBJ2-7, reads GAGVSQSPSNKVTEKGKDVELRCDPISGHTALYWYRQSLGQGLEFLIYFQGNSAPDKSGLPSDRFSAERTGGSVSTLTIQRTQQEDSAVYLCASSLTAGGHEQYFGPGTRLTVT.

J is TRBJ2-3 and V is TRBV5-4, with D tentatively TRBD2 (5 bases). Trimming took 3 bases from V and 0 from J, leaving 14 bases between them. Germline V gene data show CDR1 as SGHNT and CDR2 as YYREEE (reference sequence). The CDR3 has 16 amino acids. The DNA of the CDR3 is TGTGCCAGCAGCTCTGGGGAGTTTACTAGCACAGATACGCAGTATTTT. Translation gives CASSSGEFTSTDTQYF. Filled out from reference TRBV5-4 and TRBJ2-3, the complete variable domain reads ETGVTQSPTHLIKTRGQQVTLRCSSQSGHNTVSWYQQALGQGPQFIFQYYREEENGRGNFPPRFSGLQFPNYSSELNVNALELDDSALYLCASSSGEFTSTDTQYFGPGTRLTVL.

The rearrangement uses TRBV6-1 and TRBJ2-2; 9 nucleotides agree with TRBD1. J was trimmed by 6 bases and V by 10 bases; bases with no gene match: 9. Germline assignment: CDR1 MNHNS and CDR2 SASEGT. The CDR3 has 14 residues. In DNA form, the CDR3 reads TGTGCCATCGACGGGACAGGGTTGTCCGGGGAGCTGTTTTTT. Translated: CAIDGTGLSGELFF.

This chain connects TRBV10-3 to TRBJ2-2; D perhaps matches TRBD1 (6 bases). CDR1 and CDR2 (germline): ENHRY, SYGVKD. Trimming took 6 bases from V and 1 from J, leaving 15 bases between them. The CDR3 sequence is 16 residues long. The CDR3, as DNA: TGTGCCATCAGCCCCCGGACAGAAAGGAACACCGGGGAGCTGTTTTTT. This sequence encodes CAISPRTERNTGELFF.

A few counts support this clone. This chain uses TRBV11-2 with TRBJ1-1; the match to TRBD1 covers 7 bases. V dropped 2 bases and J dropped 0; count of bases not matched to a gene: 9. Germline V gene data show CDR1 as SGHAT and CDR2 as FQNNGV. The CDR3 totals 17 residues. The DNA of the CDR3 is TGTGCCAGCAGCTTACCGACGACAGGGCTCATGAACACTGAAGCTTTCTTT. This encodes CASSLPTTGLMNTEAFF. Combining the CDR3 with reference TRBV11-2 and TRBJ1-1 gives the whole variable domain EAGVAQSPRYKIIEKRQSVAFWCNPISGHATLYWYQQILGQGPKLLIQFQNNGVVDDSQLPKDRFSAERLKGVDSTLKIQPAKLEDSAVYLCASSLPTTGLMNTEAFFGQGTRLTVV.

The J gene is TRBJ2-7, the V gene TRBV4-3; maybe TRBD2 (6 bases). The CDR3 consists of 15 residues. Germline V gives CDR1 LGHNA, CDR2 YSLEER. V gave up 0 bases and J gave up 3 bases, with 12 bases separating them. CDR3 in amino acids: CASSQEASVYYEQYF. The CDR3 nucleotides are TGCGCCAGCAGCCAAGAGGCTAGCGTGTACTACGAGCAGTACTTC.

The chain's CDR3 is CARLGKGTGGNEQFF. CDR3 DNA: TGTGCCAGACTTGGGAAGGGGACAGGGGGCAATGAGCAGTTCTTC. The chain joins TRBV2 to TRBJ2-1; 11 nucleotides match TRBD1. V was pared by 9 bases and J by 6 bases, with 10 bases of the junction left unmatched. Germline loops: CDR1 SNHLY, CDR2 FYNNEI. This CDR3 has 15 amino acids.

This sequence joins TRBV5-1 and TRBJ2-2, with a tentative D call TRBD2 (5 bases). Trimming pared 0 bases from V and 3 bases from J, leaving 9 bases between. The germline gives CDR1 SGHRS, CDR2 YFSETQ. The CDR3 covers 15 residues. In DNA, the CDR3 is TGCGCCAGCAGCTTGGGGACTTTAGACACCGGGGAGCTGTTTTTT. Translation: CASSLGTLDTGELFF.

The chain is built from TRBV5-6 and TRBJ2-5; TRBD2 matches at 7 bases. CDR1 is SGHDT, CDR2 YYEEEE, per germline. This CDR3 spans 13 amino acids. The ends lost 7 bases at V and 2 bases at J; junction bases unmatched: 5. Written as DNA, the CDR3 is TGTGCCAGCGGCCGGACTAGACAAGAGACCCAGTACTTC. Translation: CASGRTRQETQYF.

This chain uses TRBV9 with TRBJ1-3; D possibly corresponds to TRBD1 (6 bases). Trimming took 0 bases from V and 3 from J, leaving 13 bases between them. Germline-derived CDR1 and CDR2 are SGDLS and YYNGEE. The CDR3 has 16 amino acids. The CDR3 coding sequence is TGTGCCAGCAGCGTAGGCCCAGGGGCGAGTGGAAACACCATATATTTT. It is translated as CASSVGPGASGNTIYF.

The rearrangement uses TRBV19 and TRBJ1-4, with 7 bases fitting TRBD1. There are 16 residues in the CDR3. CDR1 and CDR2 from the germline V gene are LNHDA and SQIVND (reference sequence). V shed 3 bases, J shed 0 bases, and the junction held 4 bases outside the gene matches. CDR3: CASSIFTGATNEKLFF. For the CDR3, the DNA is TGTGCCAGTAGTATCTTCACAGGGGCAACTAATGAAAAACTGTTTTTT.

The V and J genes are TRBV15 and TRBJ1-4, with a weak D call TRBD1 (5 bases). The germline gives CDR1 LNHNV, CDR2 YYDKDF (reference sequence). The CDR3 runs 15 residues. With 5 bases removed from V and 7 bases from J, the gap between germline ends came to 17 bases. CDR3 in DNA: TGTGCCACCAGCCGAAGGGGCAATCCAGGTGAAAAACTGTTTTTT. Its protein product is CATSRRGNPGEKLFF.

The V call is TRBV2, the J call TRBJ2-1; 10 positions match TRBD1. Trimming took 4 bases from V and 6 from J; bases not matched to a gene: 6. Germline CDR1 SNHLY, CDR2 FYNNEI. This CDR3 has 15 residues. The CDR3 region is CASSAGWTGGNEQFF. DNA of the CDR3: TGTGCCAGCAGTGCGGGGTGGACAGGGGGCAATGAGCAGTTCTTC. Together with reference TRBV2 and TRBJ2-1, the CDR3 gives the full variable domain: EPEVTQTPSHQVTQMGQEVILRCVPISNHLYFYWYRQILGQKVEFLVSFYNNEISEKSEIFDDQFSVERPDGSNFTLKIRSTKLEDSAMYFCASSAGWTGGNEQFFGPGTRLTVL.

The chain is built from TRBV15 and TRBJ2-1; 15 nucleotides align to TRBD2. From germline, CDR1 is LNHNV and CDR2 YYDKDF (reference sequence). The junction had 13 bases not matched to a gene; V was cut back by 3 bases and J by 4 bases. The CDR3 spans 20 residues. This CDR3 reads CATSRSGLAGGAGAYNEQFF. The CDR3, as DNA: TGTGCCACCAGCAGGTCGGGACTAGCGGGAGGAGCTGGGGCTTACAATGAGCAGTTCTTC.

The CDR3 nucleotides read TGTGCCGGAGGGGGCAGGGCCGGGGAGCTGTTTTTT. Its protein product is CAGGGRAGELFF. J is TRBJ2-2 and V is TRBV30; TRBD1 is a possible D gene (7 bases). Trimming left V 8 bases short and J 6 bases short, with 13 bases between. Germline V lookup: CDR1 GTSNPN, CDR2 SVGIG (reference sequence). CDR3 size: 12 residues.

The chain joins TRBV11-2 to TRBJ2-5; weak D call: TRBD2 (6 bases). CDR3 length equals 15 residues. V lost 2 bases, J lost 5 bases, and 15 bases lay in between. Germline V gene data show CDR1 as SGHAT and CDR2 as FQNNGV. The CDR3 loop is CASSLIGGPGETQYF. CDR3 DNA sequence: TGTGCCAGCAGCTTAATCGGGGGACCCGGCGAGACCCAGTACTTC.

This clone was detected a few times. The chain links TRBV4-1 to TRBJ1-3; 8 nucleotides match TRBD1. V gave up 0 bases and J gave up 5 bases; unmatched junction bases: 6. This CDR3 contains 16 residues. Germline V CDR1 and CDR2: MGHRA, YSYEKL. In DNA form, the CDR3 reads TGCGCCAGCAGCCAAGATCTCAGGGGGCTTCGAAACACCATATATTTT. This sequence encodes CASSQDLRGLRNTIYF.

The gene calls are TRBV6-6 and TRBJ1-1; TRBD1 matches at 8 bases. The germline V gene has CDR1 MNHNY and CDR2 SVGAGI (reference sequence). The CDR3 extends over 13 amino acids. J was trimmed by 6 bases and V by 0 bases; bases with no gene match: 0. CDR3 in amino acids: CASSYSQGAEAFF. The CDR3 DNA follows: TGTGCCAGCAGTTACTCACAGGGGGCTGAAGCTTTCTTT.

The rearrangement links TRBV6-5 to TRBJ2-1; D uncertain. Germline assignment: CDR1 MNHEY and CDR2 SVGAGI. V lost 2 bases and J lost 6, with 14 bases in between. The CDR3 has 15 residues. The CDR3 bases are TGTGCCAGCAGTTACGGCGGCCCAGCAACCAATGAGCAGTTCTTC. Amino acids: CASSYGGPATNEQFF.

This clone showed up just a few times. The chain has TRBV7-9 and TRBJ1-1, with TRBD1 as a possible D gene (6 bases). The CDR3 spans 14 residues. V dropped 4 bases and J dropped 1 base, with 10 bases sitting between them. The germline gives CDR1 SEHNR, CDR2 FQNEAQ (reference sequence). The CDR3: CASSYRQENTEAFF. In DNA form, the CDR3 reads TGTGCCAGCAGCTACCGACAGGAGAACACTGAAGCTTTCTTT.